One sample yielded the 30 T cell receptor beta chains listed below, sequenced in a study of blood T cell repertoires in COVID-19. Clones were sequenced by immunoSEQ multiplex PCR, and TCRdb holds only the in-frame ones, with some missing. The sample has about 210,000 clones, less than 90% seen once. Sequenced: peripheral blood. The receptors were gathered from a man aged 40-49 years with acute or convalescent COVID-19.

The CDR3 here is CASSSVGRSYNEQFF. In nucleotides, the CDR3 is TGTGCCAGCAGTTCGGTAGGTAGGAGCTACAATGAGCAGTTCTTC. The chain links TRBV28 to TRBJ2-1; D is uncertain. Trimming shortened V by 4 bases and J by 3 bases, and 13 bases separated the two germline ends. This CDR3 spans 15 amino acids. CDR1 MDHEN and CDR2 SYDVKM come from the germline V gene.

The gene calls are TRBV5-1 and TRBJ2-6; 10 bases agree with TRBD1. Germline CDR1 and CDR2: SGHRS and YFSETQ. The CDR3 spans 22 residues. Germline trimming cut 0 bases from V and 0 bases from J; bases unmatched to any gene: 15. This CDR3 reads CASSLVGTGAAFLSSGANVLTF. The CDR3 DNA sequence: TGCGCCAGCAGCTTGGTGGGGACAGGGGCGGCCTTCCTGAGCTCTGGGGCCAACGTCCTGACTTTC.

V is TRBV3-1 (or the pseudogene TRBV3-2) and J is TRBJ1-4; TRBD1 matches 9 bases. Germline V gene data show CDR1 as LGHDT and CDR2 as YNNKEL (reference sequence). Trimming took 6 bases from V and 7 from J; bases not matched to a gene: 12. The CDR3 is made up of 16 amino acids. The CDR3 coding sequence is TGTGCCAGCAGGCCGCTAGCCGGGACAGGGACTGAAAAACTGTTTTTT. Protein: CASRPLAGTGTEKLFF.

V gene TRBV20-1 combines with J gene TRBJ2-7; TRBD1 is a possible D gene (7 bases). V lost 6 bases and J lost 1, with 16 bases in between. Germline CDR1 reads DFQATT; CDR2 reads SNEGSKA (reference sequence). CDR3 size: 14 residues. In nucleotides, the CDR3 is TGCAGTGCGAGTAACAGGGGAGGTTCCTACGAGCAGTACTTC. This gives the protein CSASNRGGSYEQYF.

The V gene is TRBV14, the J gene TRBJ2-1; D perhaps matches TRBD1 (5 bases). Trimming shortened V by 1 base and J by 2 bases, and 27 bases separated the two germline ends. The CDR3 covers 21 residues. Germline V gene sequence: CDR1 SGHDN, CDR2 FVKESK. Here the CDR3 reads CASSQVNSVSDTGSPYNEQFF. CDR3 DNA sequence: TGTGCCAGCAGCCAAGTCAATTCAGTCAGCGATACAGGTTCTCCCTACAATGAGCAGTTCTTC.

The chain has TRBV4-2 and TRBJ2-7, with unresolved D. This CDR3 comprises 13 residues. Germline-derived CDR1 and CDR2 are LGHNA and YNFKEQ. Deletions cut 1 base from V and 3 bases from J, with 7 bases between. CDR3 coding DNA: TGTGCCAGCAGCCAAGCCCTTAACTACGAGCAGTACTTC. It translates to CASSQALNYEQYF.

This chain's CDR3 is CASSFPLGGTEAFF. The CDR3 region has the DNA TGTGCCAGCAGTTTCCCCCTTGGAGGAACTGAAGCTTTCTTT. The chain carries TRBV28 and TRBJ1-1; D unresolved. This CDR3 has 14 residues. With 3 bases removed from V and 5 bases from J, the gap between germline ends came to 13 bases. The germline V gene has CDR1 MDHEN and CDR2 SYDVKM.

V usage is TRBV4-3 and J usage is TRBJ2-2; D is possibly TRBD2 (6 bases). This CDR3 comprises 15 residues. Between the trimmed V and J ends, which lost 1 base and 7 bases, there was a span of 13 bases. CDR1 is LGHNA and CDR2 is YSLEER in the germline V gene. The CDR3 coding sequence is TGCGCCAGCAGCCAAGGCTCGGGAGCGGGCGGGGAGCTGTTTTTT. Translated, it gives CASSQGSGAGGELFF.

This clone appeared once. The chain recombines TRBV5-1 with TRBJ1-2, with D perhaps matching TRBD1 (6 bases). This CDR3 has 15 amino acids. V dropped 0 bases and J dropped 4 bases, with 13 bases sitting between them. Germline CDR1 is SGHRS and CDR2 is YFSETQ. CDR3 protein: CASSLAAGAAYGYTF. The CDR3 DNA reads TGCGCCAGCAGCTTGGCCGCAGGGGCGGCCTATGGCTACACCTTC. The complete variable domain, with remaining parts taken from reference TRBV5-1 and TRBJ1-2, reads KAGVTQTPRYLIKTRGQQVTLSCSPISGHRSVSWYQQTPGQGLQFLFEYFSETQRNKGNFPGRFSGRQFSNSRSEMNVSTLELGDSALYLCASSLAAGAAYGYTFGSGTRLTVV.

The V call is TRBV7-9, the J call TRBJ2-7; the D gene is possibly TRBD1 (6 bases). Germline V lookup: CDR1 SEHNR, CDR2 FQNEAQ (reference sequence). Trimming took off 3 bases at V and 6 bases at J, with 15 bases between the two ends. CDR3 length equals 14 residues. The DNA of the CDR3 is TGTGCCAGCAGCTTCCTCCAGGGGTGGGGCGAGCAGTACTTC. Protein: CASSFLQGWGEQYF.

The table lists this clone with a count of one. Written as DNA, the CDR3 is TGTGCCAGCCGAGAGGATCCGAGTAATGAAAAACTGTTTTTT. It encodes CASREDPSNEKLFF. This chain connects TRBV19 to TRBJ1-4, with D unresolved. Germline-derived CDR1 and CDR2 are LNHDA and SQIVND (reference sequence). Trimming shortened V by 9 bases and J by 4 bases, and 15 bases separated the two germline ends. The CDR3 spans 14 residues.

The V and J genes are TRBV27 and TRBJ2-7, with D perhaps TRBD1 (6 bases). CDR1 and CDR2 from the germline V gene are MNHEY and SMNVEV (reference sequence). The CDR3 length is 14 residues. V shed 3 bases and J shed 3 bases, with 12 bases lying between them. CDR3 residues: CASSFWGPRYEQYF. DNA of the CDR3: TGTGCCAGCAGTTTCTGGGGGCCCCGCTACGAGCAGTACTTC.

The sample holds one count of this clone. The V call is TRBV4-2, the J call TRBJ2-3; TRBD2 aligns across 11 bases. The V gene end was trimmed by 4 bases and the J gene end by 2 bases; junction bases not matched to a gene: 5. CDR3 length equals 16 residues. CDR1 LGHNA and CDR2 YNFKEQ come from the germline V gene. This CDR3 is CASSPGLAEFTDTQYF. The CDR3 nucleotides are TGTGCCAGCAGCCCGGGACTAGCGGAATTCACAGATACGCAGTATTTT.

V and J are TRBV19 and TRBJ2-2; no reliable D call. The CDR3 spans 15 residues. V was clipped by 6 bases and J by 6 bases, with 17 bases between them. Germline values: CDR1 LNHDA, CDR2 SQIVND (reference sequence). Written as DNA, the CDR3 is TGTGCCAGTAGCCGATTACCGGCGGCCCCCGGGGAGCTGTTTTTT. This encodes CASSRLPAAPGELFF.

The J gene is TRBJ1-1, the V gene TRBV11-1; 8 nucleotides line up with TRBD1. The CDR3 consists of 14 residues. Germline trimming cut 2 bases from V and 4 bases from J; bases unmatched to any gene: 3. Germline loops: CDR1 SGHAT, CDR2 FQDESV (reference sequence). The CDR3 protein is CASSLHGQGTEAFF. As DNA, the CDR3 is TGTGCCAGCAGCTTACACGGACAGGGCACTGAAGCTTTCTTT.

V and J are TRBV5-1 and TRBJ2-7; 9 bases fit TRBD1. Germline loops: CDR1 SGHRS, CDR2 YFSETQ. J gave up 1 base and V 7 bases, and 3 bases lay outside the gene matches. This CDR3 contains 13 residues. The CDR3 sequence is CASGQGFSYEQYF. The CDR3 DNA follows: TGCGCCAGCGGACAGGGGTTTTCCTACGAGCAGTACTTC.

The V call is TRBV7-3, the J call TRBJ1-1; 12 nucleotides align to TRBD1. Unmatched junction bases numbered 7, after V lost 4 bases and J lost 1 base. The CDR3 spans 17 residues. Germline V lookup: CDR1 SGHTA, CDR2 FQGTGA. CDR3 sequence: CASSWGTGGVGNTEAFF. The CDR3 DNA reads as TGTGCCAGCAGCTGGGGGACAGGGGGCGTGGGGAACACTGAAGCTTTCTTT. The whole variable domain, filled in from reference TRBV7-3 and TRBJ1-1, reads GAGVSQTPSNKVTEKGKYVELRCDPISGHTALYWYRQSLGQGPEFLIYFQGTGAADDSGLPNDRFFAVRPEGSVSTLKIQRTERGDSAVYLCASSWGTGGVGNTEAFFGQGTRLTVV.

The genes are TRBV10-3 and TRBJ2-7; no clear D gene. Germline V CDR1 and CDR2: ENHRY, SYGVKD. CDR3 size: 12 residues. Trimming removed 6 bases at V and 4 bases at J, with 10 bases between. For the CDR3, the DNA is TGTGCCATCAGCAAAGAGGAATACGAGCAGTACTTC. Amino acid sequence: CAISKEEYEQYF.

The chain carries TRBV14 and TRBJ1-1, with D possibly matching TRBD1 (5 bases). The length of the CDR3 is 15 residues. Germline CDR1 reads SGHDN; CDR2 reads FVKESK. Trimming pared 0 bases from V and 8 bases from J, leaving 16 bases between. Here the CDR3 reads CASSQDQGGWTEAFF. The CDR3 bases are TGTGCCAGCAGCCAAGATCAGGGCGGCTGGACCGAAGCTTTCTTT.

The V and J genes are TRBV7-8 and TRBJ2-7; D possibly corresponds to TRBD1 (6 bases). CDR3 length: 16 amino acids. Per the germline V gene, CDR1 is SGHVS and CDR2 is FQNEAQ. The ends were cut back, 1 base at V and 3 bases at J, with 16 bases in the middle. The CDR3 DNA follows: TGTGCCAGCAGCTTAGTGGACAGACTTATAGGCTACGAGCAGTACTTC. Encoded protein: CASSLVDRLIGYEQYF.

The rearrangement links TRBV29-1 to TRBJ2-7; maybe TRBD1 (5 bases). Trimming stripped 4 bases from V and 3 bases from J, with 10 bases between. The CDR3 sequence is 12 residues long. Per the germline V gene, CDR1 is SQVTM and CDR2 is ANQGSEA. DNA for the CDR3: TGCAGCGTTGGACAGACGAACTACGAGCAGTACTTC. Translated: CSVGQTNYEQYF.

This chain joins TRBV14 and TRBJ2-7, with D hard to call. The germline CDR1 and CDR2 sequences are SGHDN and FVKESK. V was trimmed by 4 bases and J by 7 bases, leaving 8 bases between them. CDR3 length equals 11 residues. This chain's CDR3 is CASSRLSEQYF. The DNA for the CDR3 is TGTGCCAGCAGCCGTTTGTCTGAGCAGTACTTC.

This sequence joins TRBV7-3 and TRBJ2-2; 10 bases match TRBD1. Germline values: CDR1 SGHTA, CDR2 FQGTGA. This CDR3 region has 16 residues. With 5 bases clipped from V and 0 bases from J, the junction kept 3 bases outside the gene matches. CDR3 residues: CASSKTGGANTGELFF. The CDR3 DNA is TGTGCCAGCAGCAAGACAGGGGGCGCGAACACCGGGGAGCTGTTTTTT.

The chain employs TRBV28 and TRBJ2-1; 7 positions agree with TRBD2. CDR1 is MDHEN, CDR2 SYDVKM, per germline. Unmatched junction bases numbered 9, after V lost 5 bases and J lost 5 bases. The CDR3 sequence is 15 residues long. CDR3 region: CASSPLGTINNEQFF. DNA for the CDR3: TGTGCCAGCAGTCCCCTTGGGACTATAAACAATGAGCAGTTCTTC.

The rearrangement joins TRBV5-1 to TRBJ2-1, with 12 bases lining up with TRBD2. This CDR3 has 16 residues. Germline trimming cut 2 bases from V and 5 bases from J; bases unmatched to any gene: 5. Germline CDR1 reads SGHRS; CDR2 reads YFSETQ. In DNA, the CDR3 is TGCGCCAGCAGCTTTTGGACTAGCGGGGCCAACAATGAGCAGTTCTTC. Its protein is CASSFWTSGANNEQFF.

This chain uses TRBV19 with TRBJ1-5; TRBD1 is a possible D gene (5 bases). The CDR3 totals 13 residues. Looked up from germline, CDR1 is LNHDA and CDR2 is SQIVND (reference sequence). As DNA, the CDR3 is TGTGCGGGAGGCATGGTCCGGGGGCAGCCCCAGCATTTT. Its protein product is CAGGMVRGQPQHF.

The chain uses TRBV7-9 and TRBJ2-2, with 7 nucleotides matching TRBD2. V dropped 4 bases and J dropped 2; count of bases not matched to a gene: 4. Germline V gene lookup returns CDR1 SEHNR and CDR2 FQNEAQ (reference sequence). This CDR3 is built from 15 residues. CDR3 loop: CASSSTSVNTGELFF. The DNA of the CDR3 is TGTGCCAGCAGCTCCACTAGCGTTAACACCGGGGAGCTGTTTTTT.

The rearrangement joins TRBV15 to TRBJ2-3; tentative D call: TRBD2 (7 bases). The CDR3 sequence is 13 residues long. Germline V gene data show CDR1 as LNHNV and CDR2 as YYDKDF (reference sequence). Trimming took off 8 bases at V and 4 bases at J, with 13 bases between the two ends. The DNA of the CDR3 is TGTGCCACCTCCGGCGGGGGCCCAGATACGCAGTATTTT. It encodes CATSGGGPDTQYF. The variable domain in full, with the rest retrieved from reference TRBV15 and TRBJ2-3, is DAMVIQNPRYQVTQFGKPVTLSCSQTLNHNVMYWYQQKSSQAPKLLFHYYDKDFNNEADTPDNFQSRRPNTSFCFLDIRSPGLGDTAMYLCATSGGGPDTQYFGPGTRLTVL.

This sequence joins TRBV14 and TRBJ1-2; TRBD1 aligns across 8 bases. The trim removed 1 base at V and 4 bases at J, leaving 8 bases unmatched. The CDR3 is made up of 16 amino acids. Germline V lookup: CDR1 SGHDN, CDR2 FVKESK. The CDR3 here is CASSQGPGGWGYGYTF. The DNA of the CDR3 is TGTGCCAGCAGCCAAGGACCAGGGGGCTGGGGCTATGGCTACACCTTC.

This chain uses TRBV19 with TRBJ1-2; D ambiguous. V dropped 3 bases and J dropped 4 bases, with 9 bases sitting between them. CDR3 length: 13 residues. CDR1 is LNHDA and CDR2 is SQIVND in the germline V gene (reference sequence). The CDR3 is CASSIPQSYGYTF. The CDR3 coding sequence is TGTGCCAGTAGTATCCCCCAATCCTATGGCTACACCTTC.